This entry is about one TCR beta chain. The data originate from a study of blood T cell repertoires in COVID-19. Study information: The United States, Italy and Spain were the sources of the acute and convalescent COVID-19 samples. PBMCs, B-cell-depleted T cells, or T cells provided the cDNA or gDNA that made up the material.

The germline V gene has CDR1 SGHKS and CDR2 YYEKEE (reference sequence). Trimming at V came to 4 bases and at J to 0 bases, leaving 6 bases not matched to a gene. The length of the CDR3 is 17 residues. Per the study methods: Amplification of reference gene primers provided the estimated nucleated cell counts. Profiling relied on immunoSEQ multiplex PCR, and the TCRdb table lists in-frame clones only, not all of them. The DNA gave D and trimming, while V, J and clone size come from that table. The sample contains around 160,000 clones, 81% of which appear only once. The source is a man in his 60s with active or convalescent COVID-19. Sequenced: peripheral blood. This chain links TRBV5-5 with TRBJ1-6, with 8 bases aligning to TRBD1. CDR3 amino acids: CASSPRDRSSYNSPLHF. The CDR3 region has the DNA TGTGCCAGCAGCCCCAGGGACAGGAGCTCCTATAATTCACCCCTCCACTTT.